What follows are 5 T cell receptor beta chains derived from one specimen sequenced in a study of glioma-infiltrating T cells. TCR alpha and beta CDR3 regions were amplified from RNA using iRepertoire nested multiplex PCR. TCRdb itself ran the multiplex PCR reads through MiXCR, one entry per CDR3 protein. The repertoire holds about 400,000 distinct CDR3 sequences, with 41% as singletons. Sequencing was performed on glioma tissue, nonneoplastic brain tissue, or PBMCs (not recorded which). The receptor set was obtained from a human donor with low-grade glioma or glioblastoma, undergoing nonglioma brain surgery, or in good health (not recorded which).

To note about this clonotype: Compared with germline, one end of the junction differs, possibly owing to a read error. This sequence joins TRBV29-1 and TRBJ2-1; 10 bases match TRBD1. The V gene's germline CDR1 is SQVTM and CDR2 ANQGSEA. The length of the CDR3 is 16 residues. CDR3 in amino acids: CSVGDRGASSYNERFF. The CDR3, as DNA: TGCAGCGTTGGGGACAGGGGAGCGAGCTCCTACAATGAGCGGTTCTTC.

This clonotype was seen more than once but under ten times. V is TRBV27 and J is TRBJ2-6, with TRBD1 matching over 9 bases. The CDR3 is 17 amino acids. The trim removed 6 bases at V and 4 bases at J, leaving 10 bases unmatched. The germline V gene has CDR1 MNHEY and CDR2 SMNVEV (reference sequence). For the CDR3, the DNA is TGTGCCAGCAGGAGCGGGACAGGGTTCTCCGGGGCCAACGTCCTGACTTTC. Protein: CASRSGTGFSGANVLTF. The whole variable domain, filled in from reference TRBV27 and TRBJ2-6, reads EAQVTQNPRYLITVTGKKLTVTCSQNMNHEYMSWYRQDPGLGLRQIYYSMNVEVTDKGDVPEGYKVSRKEKRNFPLILESPSPNQTSLYFCASRSGTGFSGANVLTFGAGSRLTVL.

This chain connects TRBV5-8 to TRBJ1-5; D remains ambiguous. Trimming cost V 2 bases and J 7 bases, with 7 bases left between them. The CDR3 sequence is 12 residues long. Germline assignment: CDR1 SGHTS and CDR2 YDEGEE. CDR3 sequence (DNA): TGTGCCAGCAGCTTTGGGTTCCAGCCCCAGCATTTT. This codes for CASSFGFQPQHF.

To note about this clonotype: A read error may be the cause here, since a much bigger clone is one base away. The V gene is TRBV6-1, the J gene TRBJ1-3; the D gene is possibly TRBD1 (5 bases). Germline V gene data show CDR1 as MNHNS and CDR2 as SASEGT. The CDR3 is 13 residues long. The CDR3 here is CASSATEINTIHF. The CDR3 DNA is TGTGCCAGCTCAGCGACAGAAATAAACACCATACATTTT.

This clonotype appeared many times. The V and J genes are TRBV7-2 and TRBJ2-1; TRBD2 matches 14 bases. J was trimmed by 14 bases and V by 5 bases; bases with no gene match: 5. This CDR3 spans 13 amino acids. Germline loops: CDR1 SGHTA, CDR2 FQGNSA. CDR3 residues: CASSPGLAGEEFF. The CDR3 DNA sequence: TGTGCCAGCAGCCCGGGACTAGCGGGAGAGGAGTTCTTC.